These 3 T cell receptor beta chains share one sample of origin, sequenced in a study of blood T cell repertoires in COVID-19. The repertoire was sequenced with immunoSEQ multiplex PCR; TCRdb's copy has only in-frame clones and lacks some. The sample consists of 200,000 to 250,000 clones, roughly 90% of them appearing once. The sequenced sample was PBMCs or T cells enriched from blood (not recorded which). The receptor source for this set is a woman in her 50s in a cohort exposed to, infected with or recovered from COVID-19 (not recorded which).

This clone was recorded a few times. The chain joins TRBV7-8 to TRBJ2-5; 13 bases map to TRBD2. The germline V gene encodes CDR1 SGHVS and CDR2 FQNEAQ. This CDR3 spans 13 amino acids. The V gene end was trimmed by 5 bases and the J gene end by 9 bases; junction bases not matched to a gene: 3. The CDR3 DNA sequence: TGTGCCAGCAGCAGACTAGCGGGGGGCCCCCAGTACTTC. It specifies CASSRLAGGPQYF.

The genes are TRBV24-1 and TRBJ2-7; 9 bases fit TRBD1. The CDR3 covers 14 residues. Germline CDR1 is KGHDR and CDR2 is SFDVKD. The J segment lost 2 bases and the V segment lost 10 bases, leaving 8 bases of the junction unmatched. This chain's CDR3 is CATIRTGDAYEQYF. For the CDR3, the DNA is TGTGCCACTATACGGACAGGGGATGCCTACGAGCAGTACTTC.

The chain has TRBV9 and TRBJ2-1; the D is unclear. Deletions cut 3 bases from V and 11 bases from J, with 12 bases between. Germline V CDR1 and CDR2: SGDLS, YYNGEE. The length of the CDR3 is 12 residues. The DNA for the CDR3 is TGTGCCAGCAGCGCCTACCTAGATCAGCAGTTCTTC. Residues: CASSAYLDQQFF.